These T cell receptor beta chains were read from a single sample in a study of blood T cell repertoires in COVID-19. Measured with immunoSEQ multiplex PCR; TCRdb has only the in-frame clones, and not every one. The sample gives some 220,000 clones, roughly 80% of which show up once; 3% to 3.5% is in the top ten. Sequenced input: peripheral blood. These receptors all stem from a woman aged 25 to 39 who had recovered from COVID-19. Each CDR3 is given with its conserved first and last residue. Fields, in order: J gene, D gene, clone size, V gene, CDR3 DNA, CDR3 protein. The D gene is left open where the match is weak. Some rows mark clone size as missing; the rest say once, few, many or name a class of expanded clone.

J: TRBJ2-2
D: TRBD2
size: -
V: TRBV3-1/TRBV3-2
DNA: TGTGCCAGCAGCCAAGTGTTACTACCGGGACTAAACACCGGGGAGCTGTTTTTT
CDR3: CASSQVLLPGLNTGELFF

J: TRBJ2-3
D: -
size: few
V: TRBV2
DNA: TGTGCCAGCAGTGAATCAGGGGTTGGGACAGATACGCAGTATTTT
CDR3: CASSESGVGTDTQYF

J: TRBJ2-2
D: -
size: -
V: TRBV10-1
DNA: TGCGCCAGCAGTCTCTCTCCGACCGGGGAGCTGTTTTTT
CDR3: CASSLSPTGELFF

J: TRBJ2-3
D: TRBD2
size: -
V: TRBV7-3
DNA: TGTGCCAGCAGCTTAACAAGAGGCTTTCGGGAGGGTGGCACAGATACGCAGTATTTT
CDR3: CASSLTRGFREGGTDTQYF

J: TRBJ1-1
D: TRBD1
size: -
V: TRBV10-3
DNA: TGTGCCATCAGTGATCCCGGGACAGAGAACACTGAAGCTTTCTTT
CDR3: CAISDPGTENTEAFF

J: TRBJ2-5
D: TRBD2
size: few
V: TRBV27
DNA: TGTGCCAGCAGTTTACCCTCCTGGACTAGCGAGGGAAGGGAGACCCAGTACTTC
CDR3: CASSLPSWTSEGRETQYF

J: TRBJ1-1
D: -
size: few
V: TRBV18
DNA: TGTGCCAGCTCACCGGTCAACATGAACACTGAAGCTTTCTTT
CDR3: CASSPVNMNTEAFF

J: TRBJ2-5
D: -
size: few
V: TRBV4-1
DNA: TGCGCCAGCAGCCAGAGGGATGAGACCCAGTACTTC
CDR3: CASSQRDETQYF

J: TRBJ2-2
D: TRBD1
size: -
V: TRBV10-2
DNA: TGCGCCAGCAGTGGGGCCGGGACAGAAATCACCGGGGAGCTGTTTTTT
CDR3: CASSGAGTEITGELFF

J: TRBJ2-1
D: TRBD2
size: -
V: TRBV19
DNA: TGTGCCAGTAGTATGGGACTAGCGGCCTACAATGAGCAGTTCTTC
CDR3: CASSMGLAAYNEQFF

J: TRBJ2-2
D: TRBD2
size: -
V: TRBV5-1
DNA: TGCGCCAGCAGCTCCATAGCGGGAGAGGGCACCGGGGAGCTGTTTTTT
CDR3: CASSSIAGEGTGELFF

J: TRBJ1-2
D: -
size: -
V: TRBV5-5
DNA: TGTGCCAGCAGTTCTGACAGTCACTATGGCTACACCTTC
CDR3: CASSSDSHYGYTF

J: TRBJ2-3
D: TRBD2
size: -
V: TRBV6-6
DNA: TGTGCCAGCACTCGCCCCGGGACTAGCGGCCTCCAGGGTGGGCAGTATTTT
CDR3: CASTRPGTSGLQGGQYF

J: TRBJ1-3
D: TRBD1
size: once
V: TRBV19
DNA: TGTGCCAGTAGTCCGGGACAGGCGTACTCTGGAAACACCATATATTTT
CDR3: CASSPGQAYSGNTIYF

J: TRBJ2-1
D: TRBD2
size: -
V: TRBV2
DNA: TGTGCCAGCGTGAGCGGGAGATCAAATGAGCAGTTCTTC
CDR3: CASVSGRSNEQFF

J: TRBJ2-7
D: -
size: few
V: TRBV24-1
DNA: TGTGCCACCAGTGATGCCGGGGGCGAGCAGTACTTC
CDR3: CATSDAGGEQYF

J: TRBJ1-2
D: TRBD1
size: -
V: TRBV15
DNA: TGTGCCACCAGCAGAGACATGGGACAGAACTATGGCTACACCTTC
CDR3: CATSRDMGQNYGYTF